This is a list of T cell receptor beta chains from one sample in a study of response to subunit inactivated influenza vaccine. MiXCR was run by TCRdb on the RT-PCR reads, yielding one entry per CDR3 protein. The table has about 620,000 distinct CDR3 sequences, around 10% seen once. In addition, the sample was reused for a study of T cells expressing NK-cell markers.

Sequencing was performed on PBMCs from blood, taken on the day of vaccination. These receptors all come from a man aged 50-60 years who received an inactivated influenza vaccine. The conserved cysteine and the conserved F or W are not part of the CDR3 here. The order of the fields is J gene, V gene, CDR3 protein.

>TRBJ2-3|TRBV12-3/TRBV12-4
ASSFTPGGRVDTQY
>TRBJ1-5|TRBV20-1
SARDSNQPQH
>TRBJ1-5|TRBV12-3/TRBV12-4
ASSLETGGNQPQH
>TRBJ2-1|TRBV7-2
ASSPSVNEQF
>TRBJ2-1|TRBV6-5
ASRITGGEQF
>TRBJ1-5|TRBV12-3/TRBV12-4
ASSPRDRDAQPQH
>TRBJ1-1|TRBV19
ASSISRGGLNTEAF
>TRBJ2-1|TRBV29-1
SLDNSYNEQF
>TRBJ2-7|TRBV7-2
ASSLSLTHSEQY
>TRBJ1-1|TRBV6-2/TRBV6-3
ASGKTGGRTEAF
>TRBJ2-3|TRBV29-1
SVVKGISTDTQY
>TRBJ2-7|TRBV7-6
ASSPTGASYEQY
>TRBJ2-7|TRBV14
ASSPGQGAEQY
>TRBJ2-3|TRBV28
ASQSGTDTQY
>TRBJ2-5|TRBV5-1
ASSPLRGQGTQETQY
>TRBJ1-2|TRBV12-3/TRBV12-4
ASSSTGTNYGYT
>TRBJ2-7|TRBV30
AWSAGGSYEQY
>TRBJ1-2|TRBV12-3/TRBV12-4
ASSPDRRVYGYT
>TRBJ1-4|TRBV7-8
ASSPRTGLGSEKLF
>TRBJ2-7|TRBV20-1
SARPPAGLYYEQY
>TRBJ2-4|TRBV4-1
ASSRDPPKNIQY
>TRBJ2-7|TRBV27
ASSFLISGVDEQY
>TRBJ1-2|TRBV12-3/TRBV12-4
ASSLVVRVSNYGYT
>TRBJ2-5|TRBV12-3/TRBV12-4
ASSLQSAGEETQY
>TRBJ1-4|TRBV7-9
ASSLTGLGQGEKLF
>TRBJ2-1|TRBV5-1
ASSLEPVGTSEQF
>TRBJ2-2|TRBV7-2
ASSLGTSGSFTGELF
>TRBJ1-2|TRBV29-1
SALISDNYGYT
>TRBJ2-3|TRBV7-2
ASSPTIDTQY
>TRBJ1-1|TRBV5-1
ASSSTGITEAF
>TRBJ2-3|TRBV9
ASSVDPGPTDTQY
>TRBJ2-7|TRBV6-1
ASSPPRDREVEQY
>TRBJ2-1|TRBV27
ASSIIAGVANNEQF
>TRBJ2-5|TRBV7-2
ASSLGGTQQETQY
>TRBJ2-7|TRBV11-2
ASSQSTVNYEQY
>TRBJ1-1|TRBV29-1
SVGQGAFGTEAF
>TRBJ2-3|TRBV5-5
ASSLIDGTSTDTQY
>TRBJ2-5|TRBV7-9
ASSLTGTFETQY
>TRBJ2-5|TRBV28
ASSFREQETQY
>TRBJ2-2|TRBV12-3/TRBV12-4
ASSFLLHTGELF
>TRBJ2-3|TRBV10-3
AIRRGPDTDTQY
>TRBJ2-1|TRBV30
ASKGLAVGDEQF
>TRBJ2-1|TRBV12-3/TRBV12-4
ASRTSGGTEQF
>TRBJ2-3|TRBV7-8
ASSLARGGRADTQY
>TRBJ2-5|TRBV7-6
ASSQDSPSGSAETQY
>TRBJ2-7|TRBV12-3/TRBV12-4
ASSSAGAVYEQY
>TRBJ2-1|TRBV5-1
ASSPGTSIKYEQF
>TRBJ2-7|TRBV5-1
ASSTLDRVYEQY